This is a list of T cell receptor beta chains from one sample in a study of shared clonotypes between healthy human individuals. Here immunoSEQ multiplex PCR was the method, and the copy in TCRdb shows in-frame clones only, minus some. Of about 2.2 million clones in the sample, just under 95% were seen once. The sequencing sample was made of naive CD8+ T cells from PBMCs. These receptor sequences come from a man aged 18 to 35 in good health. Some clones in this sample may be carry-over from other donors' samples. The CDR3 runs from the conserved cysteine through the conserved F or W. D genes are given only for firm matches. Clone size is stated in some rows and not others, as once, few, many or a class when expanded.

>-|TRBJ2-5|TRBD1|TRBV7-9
CASSLAKGRGKETQYF
TGTGCCAGCAGCTTAGCGAAGGGCAGGGGGAAAGAGACCCAGTACTTC
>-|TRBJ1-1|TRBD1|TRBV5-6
CASSLGGGGEAFF
TGTGCCAGCAGCTTAGGAGGGGGCGGTGAAGCTTTCTTT
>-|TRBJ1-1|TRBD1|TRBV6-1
CASSALQGIYTEAFF
TGTGCCAGCAGTGCGTTACAGGGGATCTACACTGAAGCTTTCTTT
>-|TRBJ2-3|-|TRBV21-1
CASSGRTMTDTQYF
TGTGCCAGCAGCGGAAGAACTATGACAGATACGCAGTATTTT
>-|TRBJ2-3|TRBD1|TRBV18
CASSPLRGQGEYF
TGTGCCAGCTCACCGCTGCGGGGACAGGGGGAGTATTTT
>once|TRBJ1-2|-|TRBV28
CASSPSSDYGYTF
TGTGCCAGCAGCCCTTCCTCTGACTATGGCTACACCTTC
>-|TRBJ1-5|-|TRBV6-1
CASSDLGRNQPQHF
TGTGCCAGCAGTGATTTGGGGCGCAATCAGCCCCAGCATTTT
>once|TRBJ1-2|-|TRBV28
CASSYRKDYGYTF
TGTGCCAGCAGCTACAGAAAGGACTATGGCTACACCTTC
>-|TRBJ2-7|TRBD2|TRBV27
CASKGGVAGGYEQYF
TGTGCCAGCAAGGGGGGGGTAGCGGGAGGATACGAGCAGTACTTC
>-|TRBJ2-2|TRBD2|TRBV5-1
CASSLVASGRGTGELFF
TGCGCCAGCAGCTTGGTGGCTAGCGGGAGGGGCACCGGGGAGCTGTTTTTT
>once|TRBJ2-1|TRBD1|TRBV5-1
CASSIDRATGNEQFF
TGCGCCAGCAGCATTGACAGGGCTACGGGCAATGAGCAGTTCTTC
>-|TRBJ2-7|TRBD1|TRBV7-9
CASSPDRVVYEQYF
TGTGCCAGCAGCCCAGACAGGGTTGTATACGAGCAGTACTTC
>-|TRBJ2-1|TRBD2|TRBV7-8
CAINPPSGTYNEQFF
TGTGCCATCAACCCCCCTAGCGGGACCTACAATGAGCAGTTCTTC
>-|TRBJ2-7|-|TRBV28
CASTTYRQDKQYF
TGTGCCAGCACCACCTACCGACAAGATAAGCAGTACTTC
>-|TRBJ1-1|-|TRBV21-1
CASSSRDRELNTEAFF
TGTGCCAGCAGTAGCCGGGACAGGGAACTGAACACTGAAGCTTTCTTT
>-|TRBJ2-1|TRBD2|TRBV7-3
CASSALAGRYNEQFF
TGTGCCAGCAGCGCACTAGCGGGCCGCTACAATGAGCAGTTCTTC
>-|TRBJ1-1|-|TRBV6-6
CASSPWAEAFF
TGTGCCAGCAGCCCCTGGGCTGAAGCTTTCTTT
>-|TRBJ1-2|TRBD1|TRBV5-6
CASSLGQGIYGYTF
TGTGCCAGCAGCTTGGGACAGGGGATCTATGGCTACACCTTC
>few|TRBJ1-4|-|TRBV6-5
CASRLQQGLNEKLFF
TGTGCCAGCAGGCTCCAACAGGGATTAAATGAAAAACTGTTTTTT
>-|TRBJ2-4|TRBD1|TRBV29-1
CSVEQGPTKNIQYF
TGCAGCGTGGAACAGGGGCCTACCAAAAACATTCAGTACTTC
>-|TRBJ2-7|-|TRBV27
CASSWGPGEQYF
TGTGCCAGCAGTTGGGGGCCGGGGGAGCAGTACTTC
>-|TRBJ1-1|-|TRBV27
CASSLGAGTRTEAFF
TGTGCCAGCAGTTTAGGTGCAGGGACGAGGACTGAAGCTTTCTTT
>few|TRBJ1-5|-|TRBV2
CASSGGQYSNQPQHF
TGTGCCAGCAGCGGAGGACAGTATAGCAATCAGCCCCAGCATTTT
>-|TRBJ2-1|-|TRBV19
CASSAVEQFF
TGTGCCAGTAGTGCCGTAGAGCAGTTCTTC
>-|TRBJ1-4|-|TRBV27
CASSSSLAFNEKLFF
TGTGCCAGCAGTTCATCCTTGGCCTTTAATGAAAAACTGTTTTTT
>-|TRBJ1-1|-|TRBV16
CASSQWLAGIEAFF
TGTGCCAGCAGCCAATGGTTAGCAGGGATTGAAGCTTTCTTT
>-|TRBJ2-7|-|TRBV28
CASSFGGGSYEQYF
TGTGCCAGCAGTTTTGGAGGAGGGTCCTACGAGCAGTACTTC
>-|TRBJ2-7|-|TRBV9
CASSVGWGPTYEQYF
TGTGCCAGCAGCGTAGGCTGGGGGCCTACCTACGAGCAGTACTTC
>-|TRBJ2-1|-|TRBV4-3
CASSQDRPPDEQFF
TGCGCCAGCAGCCAAGATCGACCCCCCGATGAGCAGTTCTTC
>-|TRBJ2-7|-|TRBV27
CASSFGAGFEQYF
TGTGCCAGCAGTTTCGGTGCCGGGTTCGAGCAGTACTTC
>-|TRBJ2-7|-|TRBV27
CASRGGPYEQYF
TGTGCCAGCCGAGGGGGACCCTACGAGCAGTACTTC
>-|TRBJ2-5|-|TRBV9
CASSVDGNGEETQYF
TGTGCCAGCAGCGTAGACGGGAATGGGGAAGAGACCCAGTACTTC
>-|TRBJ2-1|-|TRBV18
CASSGVDGNEQFF
TGTGCCAGCTCAGGGGTGGATGGGAATGAGCAGTTCTTC
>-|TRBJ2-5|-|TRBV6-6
CASSLLASRLQETQYF
TGTGCCAGCAGCCTACTAGCTTCAAGGCTCCAAGAGACCCAGTACTTC
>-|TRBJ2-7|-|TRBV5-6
CASSLGLVIYEQYF
TGTGCCAGCAGCTTGGGACTAGTCATCTACGAGCAGTACTTC
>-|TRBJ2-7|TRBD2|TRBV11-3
CASSLGLAGHEDEQYF
TGTGCCAGCAGCTTAGGCCTAGCGGGCCACGAGGACGAGCAGTACTTC
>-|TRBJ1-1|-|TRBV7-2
CASSFGFQVNTEAFF
TGTGCCAGCAGCTTCGGGTTTCAGGTGAACACTGAAGCTTTCTTT
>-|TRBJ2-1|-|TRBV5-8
CASSLWTERNEQFF
TGTGCCAGCAGCTTGTGGACGGAGCGGAATGAGCAGTTCTTC
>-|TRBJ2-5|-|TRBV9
CASNKGGEETQYF
TGTGCCAGCAACAAAGGAGGGGAGGAGACCCAGTACTTC
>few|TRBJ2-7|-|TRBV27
CASSLSGEQYF
TGTGCCAGCAGTTTATCTGGCGAGCAGTACTTC
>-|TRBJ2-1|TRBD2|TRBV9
CASTGRGNPYNEQFF
TGTGCCAGCACGGGGCGGGGGAACCCATACAATGAGCAGTTCTTC
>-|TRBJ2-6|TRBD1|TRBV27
CASTRIPGQVPAGANVLTF
TGTGCCAGCACCCGGATACCGGGACAGGTTCCAGCTGGGGCCAACGTCCTGACTTTC
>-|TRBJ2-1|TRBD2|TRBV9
CASSVAITLAGINNEQFF
TGTGCCAGCAGCGTAGCCATAACATTAGCGGGAATCAACAATGAGCAGTTCTTC
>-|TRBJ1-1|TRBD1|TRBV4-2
CASSQDLATTGENTEAFF
TGTGCCAGCAGCCAAGATCTGGCCACGACAGGGGAGAACACTGAAGCTTTCTTT
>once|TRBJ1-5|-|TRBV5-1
CASSLALWVREGQPQHF
TGCGCCAGCAGCTTGGCCTTGTGGGTCAGGGAGGGGCAGCCCCAGCATTTT
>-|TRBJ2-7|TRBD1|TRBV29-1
CSVTRTGGLFGEQYF
TGCAGCGTAACCAGGACAGGGGGTCTGTTCGGCGAGCAGTACTTC
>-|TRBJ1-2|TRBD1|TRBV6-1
CASGDRGLGGYTF
TGTGCCAGCGGGGACAGGGGCCTGGGGGGCTACACCTTC
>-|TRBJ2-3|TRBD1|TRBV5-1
CASSLTHAPPGQRLTDTQYF
TGCGCCAGCAGCTTGACCCATGCACCCCCGGGACAGAGACTCACAGATACGCAGTATTTT
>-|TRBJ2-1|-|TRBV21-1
CASSRPAGETYNEQFF
TGTGCCAGCAGCAGGCCAGCGGGAGAGACCTACAATGAGCAGTTCTTC
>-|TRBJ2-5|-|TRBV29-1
CSVEVQNQETQYF
TGCAGCGTTGAAGTCCAGAACCAAGAGACCCAGTACTTC
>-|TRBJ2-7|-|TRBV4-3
CASSAEGQLAPYEQYF
TGCGCCAGCAGCGCCGAAGGTCAGCTAGCCCCCTACGAGCAGTACTTC
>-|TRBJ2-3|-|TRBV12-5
CASGFNRSTDTQYF
TGTGCTAGTGGTTTTAACAGATCCACAGATACGCAGTATTTT
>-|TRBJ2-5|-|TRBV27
CASDQGEVTQYF
TGTGCCAGCGACCAGGGGGAGGTGACCCAGTACTTC
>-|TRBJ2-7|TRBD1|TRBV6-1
CASSDGQGYEQYF
TGTGCCAGCAGTGACGGACAGGGCTACGAGCAGTACTTC
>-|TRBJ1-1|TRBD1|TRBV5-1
CASSHRDRGLNTEAFF
TGCGCCAGCAGCCATAGGGACAGGGGGCTGAACACTGAAGCTTTCTTT
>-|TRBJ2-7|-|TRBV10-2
CASSARSIYEQYF
TGCGCCAGCAGTGCACGTTCGATCTACGAGCAGTACTTC
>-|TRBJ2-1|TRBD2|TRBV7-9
CASSFLGGSSYNEQFF
TGTGCCAGCAGCTTTCTGGGCGGGAGCTCCTACAATGAGCAGTTCTTC